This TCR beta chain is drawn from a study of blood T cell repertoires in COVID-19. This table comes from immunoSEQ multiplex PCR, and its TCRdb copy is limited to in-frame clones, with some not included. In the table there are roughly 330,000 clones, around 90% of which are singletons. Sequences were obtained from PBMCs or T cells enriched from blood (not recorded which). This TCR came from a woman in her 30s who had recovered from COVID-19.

The CDR3 sequence: CASSDSAGQNSPLHF. CDR3 sequence (DNA): TGTGCCAGCAGTGACTCAGCAGGACAAAATTCACCCCTCCACTTT. The J gene is TRBJ1-6, the V gene TRBV6-4, with D maybe TRBD1 (5 bases). Trimming left V 0 bases short and J 7 bases short, with 10 bases between. The CDR3 runs to 15 residues. Germline V gene sequence: CDR1 MRHNA, CDR2 SNTAGT.